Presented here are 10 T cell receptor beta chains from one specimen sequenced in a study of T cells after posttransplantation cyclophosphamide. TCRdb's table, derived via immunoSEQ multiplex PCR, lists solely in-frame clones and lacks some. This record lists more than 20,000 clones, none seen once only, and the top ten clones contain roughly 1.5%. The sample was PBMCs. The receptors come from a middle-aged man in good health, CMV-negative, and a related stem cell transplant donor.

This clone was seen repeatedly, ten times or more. CDR3 in DNA: TGTGCCAGCAGCGTAGACACCCTCACAGATACGCAGTATTTT. The encoded protein is CASSVDTLTDTQYF. This chain joins TRBV9 and TRBJ2-3; no reliable D call. CDR1 SGDLS and CDR2 YYNGEE come from the germline V gene. This CDR3 contains 14 residues. V was cut by 0 bases and J by 2 bases, with 7 bases left in between. The variable domain in full, completed from reference TRBV9 and TRBJ2-3, reads DSGVTQTPKHLITATGQRVTLRCSPRSGDLSVYWYQQSLDQGLQFLIQYYNGEERAKGNILERFSAQQFPDLHSELNLSSLELGDSALYFCASSVDTLTDTQYFGPGTRLTVL.

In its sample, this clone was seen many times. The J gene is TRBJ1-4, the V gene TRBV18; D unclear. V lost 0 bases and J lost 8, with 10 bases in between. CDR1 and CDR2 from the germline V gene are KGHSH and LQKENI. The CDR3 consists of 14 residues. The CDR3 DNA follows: TGTGCCAGCTCACCACCCCCAGGTGGGGAAAAACTGTTTTTT. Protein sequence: CASSPPPGGEKLFF.

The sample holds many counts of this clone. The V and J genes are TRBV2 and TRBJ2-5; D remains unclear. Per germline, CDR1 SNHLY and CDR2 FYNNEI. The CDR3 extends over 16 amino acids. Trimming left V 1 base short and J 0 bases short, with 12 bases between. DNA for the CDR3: TGTGCCAGCAGTGAAGGTCTAGTCCCTTACCAAGAGACCCAGTACTTC. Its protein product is CASSEGLVPYQETQYF.

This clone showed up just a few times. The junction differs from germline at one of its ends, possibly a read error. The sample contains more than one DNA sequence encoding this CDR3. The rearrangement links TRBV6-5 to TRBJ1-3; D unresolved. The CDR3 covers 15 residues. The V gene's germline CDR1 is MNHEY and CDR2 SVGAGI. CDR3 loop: CASSYSSGNGNTIYF. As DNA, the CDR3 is TGTGCCAGCAGTTACTCGTCCGGGAATGGAAACACCATATACTTT.

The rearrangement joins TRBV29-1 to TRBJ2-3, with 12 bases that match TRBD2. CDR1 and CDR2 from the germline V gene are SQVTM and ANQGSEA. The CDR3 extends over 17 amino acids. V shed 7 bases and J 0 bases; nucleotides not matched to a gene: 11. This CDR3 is CSANPRTSGVSTDTQYF. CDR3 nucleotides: TGCAGCGCTAACCCCCGGACTAGCGGGGTTAGCACAGATACGCAGTATTTT.

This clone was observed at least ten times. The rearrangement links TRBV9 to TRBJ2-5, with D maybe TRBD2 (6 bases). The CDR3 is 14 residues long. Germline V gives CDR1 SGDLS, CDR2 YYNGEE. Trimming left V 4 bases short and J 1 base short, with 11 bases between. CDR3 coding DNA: TGTGCCAGCAGCCCCCTGGGGGGCCAAGAGACCCAGTACTTC. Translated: CASSPLGGQETQYF.

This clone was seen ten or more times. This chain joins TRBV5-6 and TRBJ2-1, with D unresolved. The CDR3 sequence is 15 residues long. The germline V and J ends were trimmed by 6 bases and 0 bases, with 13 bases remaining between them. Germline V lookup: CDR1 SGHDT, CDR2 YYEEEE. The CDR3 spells CASTPTVVSYNEQFF. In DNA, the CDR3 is TGTGCCAGCACCCCGACTGTGGTCTCCTACAATGAGCAGTTCTTC.

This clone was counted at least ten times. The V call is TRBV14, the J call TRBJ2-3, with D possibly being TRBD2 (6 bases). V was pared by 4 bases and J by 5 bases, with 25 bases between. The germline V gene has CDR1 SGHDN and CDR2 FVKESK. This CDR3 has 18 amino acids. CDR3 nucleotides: TGTGCCAGCAGCCTAAGAGTTGGGAGGCTCTCTGGAGGAGATACGCAGTATTTT. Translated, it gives CASSLRVGRLSGGDTQYF.

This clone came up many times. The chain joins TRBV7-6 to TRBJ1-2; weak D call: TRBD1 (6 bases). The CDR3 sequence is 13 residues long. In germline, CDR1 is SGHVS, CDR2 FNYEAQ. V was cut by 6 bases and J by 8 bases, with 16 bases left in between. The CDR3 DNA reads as TGTGCCAGCAGGTCGGGGACAAACCCCGGCTACACCTTC. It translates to CASRSGTNPGYTF.

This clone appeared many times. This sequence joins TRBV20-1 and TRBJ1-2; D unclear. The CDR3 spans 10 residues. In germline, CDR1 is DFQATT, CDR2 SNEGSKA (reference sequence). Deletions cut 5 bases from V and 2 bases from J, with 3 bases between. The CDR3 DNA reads TGCAGTGCTCCAAACTATGGCTACACCTTC. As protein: CSAPNYGYTF.